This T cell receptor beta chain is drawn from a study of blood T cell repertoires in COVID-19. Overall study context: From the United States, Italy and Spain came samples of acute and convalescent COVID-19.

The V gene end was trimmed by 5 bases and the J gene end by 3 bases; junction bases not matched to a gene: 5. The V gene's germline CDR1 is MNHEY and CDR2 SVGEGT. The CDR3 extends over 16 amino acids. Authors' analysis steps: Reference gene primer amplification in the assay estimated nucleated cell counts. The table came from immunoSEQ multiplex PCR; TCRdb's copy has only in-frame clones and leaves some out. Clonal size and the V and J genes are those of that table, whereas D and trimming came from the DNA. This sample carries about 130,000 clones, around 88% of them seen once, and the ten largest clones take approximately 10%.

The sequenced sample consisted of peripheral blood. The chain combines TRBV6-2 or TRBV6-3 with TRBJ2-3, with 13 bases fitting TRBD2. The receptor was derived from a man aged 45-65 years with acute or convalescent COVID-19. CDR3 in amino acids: CASSRRLAGGTDTQYF. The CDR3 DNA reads TGTGCCAGCAGTCGAAGACTAGCGGGAGGTACAGATACGCAGTATTTT.